What follows are 17 T cell receptor beta chains derived from one specimen sequenced in a study of CD8 T cells in ankylosing spondylitis. TCRdb independently ran MiXCR on the 5' RACE reads; one entry per CDR3 protein. The table records some 240,000 distinct CDR3 sequences, roughly 25% of them present only once. The material sequenced was blood, either unsorted or a sorted T cell fraction (not recorded which). These receptors were collected from a male donor with ankylosing spondylitis or in good health (not recorded which).

J is TRBJ1-1 and V is TRBV10-3, with 7 bases that match TRBD1. The ends lost 6 bases at V and 3 bases at J; junction bases unmatched: 13. The germline V gene encodes CDR1 ENHRY and CDR2 SYGVKD. CDR3 length: 16 amino acids. In nucleotides, the CDR3 is TGTGCCATCAGCATCCCGAACCCAGGGGGGGACACTGAAGCTTTCTTT. This translates into CAISIPNPGGDTEAFF.

The chain employs TRBV10-3 and TRBJ2-7, with TRBD1 matching over 9 bases. This CDR3 has 13 residues. V was pared by 4 bases and J by 5 bases, with 3 bases of the junction left unmatched. The germline V gene has CDR1 ENHRY and CDR2 SYGVKD. This CDR3 reads CAISAGQGDEQYF. In DNA form, the CDR3 reads TGTGCCATCAGTGCGGGACAGGGCGACGAGCAGTACTTC.

This clonotype was counted many times. The chain combines TRBV20-1 with TRBJ2-3, with 8 nucleotides matching TRBD1. The germline gives CDR1 DFQATT, CDR2 SNEGSKA (reference sequence). V gave up 6 bases and J gave up 4 bases; unmatched junction bases: 3. The CDR3 totals 12 residues. DNA of the CDR3: TGCAGTGCCATGACAGGGGCAGATACGCAGTATTTT. Its translation is CSAMTGADTQYF.

As regards this clonotype: The junction departs from germline at one end; a sequencing error may be responsible. The V call is TRBV10-3, the J call TRBJ2-5; the match to TRBD1 covers 7 bases. Germline loops: CDR1 ENHRY, CDR2 SYGVKD. CDR3 length equals 15 residues. The CDR3 loop reads CATSGPGTDVRTQYF. The CDR3 bases are TGTGCCACCAGTGGGCCCGGGACAGACGTGCGGACCCAGTACTTC.

About this clonotype: This CDR3 fails to terminate in the conserved phenylalanine or tryptophan, so it likely reflects a read error. The rearrangement uses TRBV20-1 and TRBJ1-1, with a possible D match to TRBD1 (5 bases). The V gene's germline CDR1 is DFQATT and CDR2 SNEGSKA (reference sequence). The CDR3 runs to 13 residues. The V end lost 1 base, the J end lost 5 bases, and 11 bases lay between the germline ends. The CDR3, as DNA: TGCAGTGCTAGAGGGCAGGGAGGAACTGAAGCTTTCTTG. Residues: CSARGQGGTEAFL.

There are many counts of this clonotype. V is TRBV29-1 and J is TRBJ2-5; D gene uncertain. V was cut by 3 bases and J by 1 base, with 6 bases left in between. Germline V gene lookup returns CDR1 SQVTM and CDR2 ANQGSEA. The CDR3 extends over 12 amino acids. CDR3 protein: CSVEPAQETQYF. CDR3 DNA: TGCAGCGTTGAGCCAGCCCAAGAGACCCAGTACTTC.

The sample holds many counts of this clonotype. V gene TRBV20-1 combines with J gene TRBJ2-4, with D possibly matching TRBD1 (5 bases). There are 17 residues in the CDR3. Germline V gene sequence: CDR1 DFQATT, CDR2 SNEGSKA (reference sequence). Between the trimmed V and J ends, which lost 3 bases and 0 bases, there was a span of 18 bases. CDR3 in DNA: TGCAGTGCTAGTAGCCTCCAGGGTAGGGGAGCCAAAAACATTCAGTACTTC. It translates to CSASSLQGRGAKNIQYF.

This chain connects TRBV7-3 to TRBJ2-5; 7 bases match TRBD2. The V gene end was trimmed by 1 base and the J gene end by 1 base; junction bases not matched to a gene: 3. Looked up from germline, CDR1 is SGHTA and CDR2 is FQGTGA. The CDR3 loop spans 15 amino acids. The CDR3 sequence: CASSLMGGFQETQYF. The CDR3 DNA sequence: TGTGCCAGCAGCTTAATGGGAGGGTTCCAAGAGACCCAGTACTTC.

This clonotype came up many times. J is TRBJ1-1 and V is TRBV20-1; D gene uncertain. Germline CDR1 is DFQATT and CDR2 is SNEGSKA (reference sequence). The V and J ends lost 6 bases and 0 bases respectively, with 8 bases between them. This CDR3 contains 12 residues. The DNA of the CDR3 is TGCAGTGCGATGATGTTGAACACTGAAGCTTTCTTT. It codes for CSAMMLNTEAFF.

This clonotype was seen ten or more times. This sequence joins TRBV6-5 and TRBJ1-5, with D maybe TRBD1 (6 bases). CDR1 MNHEY and CDR2 SVGAGI come from the germline V gene. V dropped 2 bases and J dropped 6 bases, with 11 bases sitting between them. The CDR3 spans 14 residues. The CDR3: CASSYPQGSQPQHF. In DNA form, the CDR3 reads TGTGCCAGCAGTTACCCCCAGGGGAGTCAGCCCCAGCATTTT.

As DNA, the CDR3 is TGCAGTGCTTCGGACACGGGGGGGACTGAAGCTTTCTTT. This codes for CSASDTGGTEAFF. The V and J genes are TRBV20-1 and TRBJ1-1; a possible D gene is TRBD1 (5 bases). The CDR3 length is 13 residues. Trimming took 5 bases from V and 5 from J, leaving 15 bases between them. Germline V gene lookup returns CDR1 DFQATT and CDR2 SNEGSKA (reference sequence).

This clonotype has only a few counts. The chain links TRBV7-3 to TRBJ2-3, with 8 bases matching TRBD2. The CDR3 spans 15 residues. CDR1 and CDR2 (germline): SGHTA, FQGTGA. With 4 bases clipped from V and 0 bases from J, the junction kept 3 bases outside the gene matches. CDR3 in amino acids: CASSSRGASTDTQYF. CDR3 DNA: TGTGCCAGCAGCTCGCGGGGGGCGAGCACAGATACGCAGTATTTT.

The gene calls are TRBV29-1 and TRBJ2-2; unclear D gene. Germline V gene data show CDR1 as SQVTM and CDR2 as ANQGSEA. Between the trimmed V and J ends, which lost 3 bases and 2 bases, there was a span of 4 bases. The CDR3 totals 12 residues. In nucleotides, the CDR3 is TGCAGCGTTGACAGTAACACCGGGGAGCTGTTTTTT. Translated: CSVDSNTGELFF.

As regards this clonotype: This could be a read error, since a much larger clone is one nucleotide away. The chain recombines TRBV3-1 with TRBJ2-3; the match to TRBD2 covers 8 bases. CDR3 length: 18 residues. Losses at the gene ends were 10 bases for V and 4 bases for J; bases not matched to a gene: 22. The germline V gene encodes CDR1 LGHDT and CDR2 YNNKEL (reference sequence). The CDR3 reads CAISLSLGVAGSSDTQYF. The CDR3 nucleotides are TGTGCCATCAGTCTTAGCCTCGGGGTAGCGGGGTCCTCAGATACGCAGTATTTT.

This chain uses TRBV12-5 with TRBJ2-1; D unresolved. Looked up from germline, CDR1 is LGHNT and CDR2 is FRNRAP. The V end lost 1 base, the J end lost 9 bases, and 7 bases lay between the germline ends. The CDR3 contains 12 residues. The CDR3 spells CASGLGASEQFF. DNA for the CDR3: TGTGCTAGTGGTTTGGGGGCTAGTGAGCAGTTCTTC.

This clonotype was detected many times. The V gene is TRBV24-1, the J gene TRBJ2-5; TRBD1 might be the D (5 bases). This CDR3 contains 16 residues. With 6 bases removed from V and 1 base from J, the gap between germline ends came to 17 bases. The germline V gene has CDR1 KGHDR and CDR2 SFDVKD. The CDR3 coding sequence is TGTGCCACCAGTTTTTACAGTGGGGCCAGCCAAGAGACCCAGTACTTC. Protein product: CATSFYSGASQETQYF.

This clonotype has a count of ten or more. This chain links TRBV2 with TRBJ1-5; D not certain. The CDR3 covers 13 residues. Germline V gives CDR1 SNHLY, CDR2 FYNNEI. Trimming stripped 6 bases from V and 6 bases from J, with 12 bases between. DNA of the CDR3: TGTGCCAGCAGGACACCGGCGGGTCAGCCCCAGCATTTT. Translation: CASRTPAGQPQHF.